Shown below are 29 T cell receptor beta chains from a single sample sequenced in a study of shared clonotypes between healthy human individuals. The table came from immunoSEQ multiplex PCR; TCRdb's copy has only in-frame clones and leaves some out. Of about 2.2 million clones detected, roughly 91% appear once; the ten largest clones hold more than 1.5%. Cells designated naive CD8 were CD45RO-negative and were positively selected for CCR7, with terminally differentiated effector memory CD45RA+ cells excluded. The sequencing sample was made of naive CD8+ T cells from PBMCs. These receptors came from a man between 18 and 29 years old in good health. Some clones in this sample may be carry-over from other donors' samples.

This chain uses TRBV2 with TRBJ2-5; a weak D match, TRBD2 (5 bases). Germline V gene sequence: CDR1 SNHLY, CDR2 FYNNEI. The CDR3 is 14 amino acids. The ends were cut back, 3 bases at V and 2 bases at J, with 10 bases in the middle. The CDR3 DNA follows: TGTGCCAGCAGTGAGTCGGGGAATCAAGAGACCCAGTACTTC. Its translation: CASSESGNQETQYF.

This chain joins TRBV4-3 and TRBJ1-1; D is unclear. The CDR3 runs to 14 residues. Per the germline V gene, CDR1 is LGHNA and CDR2 is YSLEER. Between the trimmed V and J ends, which lost 5 bases and 0 bases, there was a span of 10 bases. The CDR3 DNA sequence: TGCGCCAGCAGCGGAGGGATCATGAACACTGAAGCTTTCTTT. It codes for CASSGGIMNTEAFF.

About this clone itself: Other DNA sequences from this sample encode an identical CDR3 as well. V usage is TRBV2 and J usage is TRBJ2-7; tentative D call: TRBD1 (5 bases). The CDR3 runs 14 residues. V lost 1 base, J lost 3 bases, and 10 bases lay in between. Per germline, CDR1 SNHLY and CDR2 FYNNEI. The CDR3 loop is CASSEGAGFYEQYF. CDR3 in DNA: TGTGCCAGCAGTGAAGGGGCAGGGTTCTACGAGCAGTACTTC.

This clone was counted a single time. The chain carries TRBV4-3 and TRBJ2-3; possible D gene TRBD1, 5 bases. The CDR3 is 16 residues long. Trimming left V 0 bases short and J 1 base short, with 11 bases between. Per the germline V gene, CDR1 is LGHNA and CDR2 is YSLEER. The CDR3 reads CASSQDMGHRTDTQYF. DNA of the CDR3: TGCGCCAGCAGCCAAGATATGGGGCACCGCACAGATACGCAGTATTTT.

This clone was seen just once. In DNA, the CDR3 is TGTGCCAGCAGCGTAGGTGCGGAACAACCCCAAGAGACCCAGTACTTC. Its protein product is CASSVGAEQPQETQYF. This chain connects TRBV9 to TRBJ2-5; D gene unclear. Germline loops: CDR1 SGDLS, CDR2 YYNGEE. The CDR3 sequence is 16 residues long. The V and J ends lost 0 bases and 1 base respectively, with 13 bases between them.

The V gene is TRBV19, the J gene TRBJ1-5; tentatively, D is TRBD1 (6 bases). Per the germline V gene, CDR1 is LNHDA and CDR2 is SQIVND (reference sequence). The V gene lost 3 bases and the J gene lost 7 bases, with 22 bases spanning the gap. CDR3 length: 17 residues. The CDR3 DNA reads TGTGCCAGTAGTATCTCAGGGGTTTGGGGATCAAGACAGCCCCAGCATTTT. Amino acid sequence: CASSISGVWGSRQPQHF.

This clone came up a few times. The chain has TRBV7-2 and TRBJ1-1; perhaps TRBD1 as D (5 bases). The CDR3 spans 12 residues. In germline, CDR1 is SGHTA, CDR2 FQGNSA. Trimming cost V 7 bases and J 1 base, with 7 bases left between them. CDR3 residues: CASTDRNTEAFF. CDR3 nucleotides: TGTGCCAGCACCGACAGGAACACTGAAGCTTTCTTT. Using reference TRBV7-2 and TRBJ1-1 for the parts outside the CDR3, the full variable domain is GAGVSQSPSNKVTEKGKDVELRCDPISGHTALYWYRQSLGQGLEFLIYFQGNSAPDKSGLPSDRFSAERTGGSVSTLTIQRTQQEDSAVYLCASTDRNTEAFFGQGTRLTVV.

The genes are TRBV5-1 and TRBJ2-3, with 13 nucleotides matching TRBD2. Trimming took 5 bases from V and 4 from J; bases not matched to a gene: 10. Germline V CDR1 and CDR2: SGHRS, YFSETQ. The CDR3 has 17 residues. CDR3 nucleotides: TGCGCCAGCAGTACCGGACTAGCGGGAGTTTTAGCAGATACGCAGTATTTT. Its protein is CASSTGLAGVLADTQYF.

Notes on this clone: The same CDR3 can be traced to other DNA sequences in this sample. V and J are TRBV6-1 and TRBJ2-2; D is unclear. The CDR3 is 13 amino acids. Germline V gives CDR1 MNHNS, CDR2 SASEGT. Trimming took off 6 bases at V and 0 bases at J, with 5 bases between the two ends. This CDR3 reads CASRETNTGELFF. The DNA of the CDR3 is TGTGCCAGCAGGGAAACGAACACCGGGGAGCTGTTTTTT.

The chain has TRBV7-7 and TRBJ2-2; 7 bases match TRBD1. CDR3 length equals 14 residues. V shed 5 bases and J 10 bases; nucleotides not matched to a gene: 10. Germline V gene lookup returns CDR1 SSHAT and CDR2 FNYEAQ (reference sequence). CDR3 sequence reads: CASSRAGGAAELFF. CDR3 bases: TGTGCCAGCAGCCGGGCAGGGGGAGCGGCGGAGCTGTTTTTT.

V and J are TRBV2 and TRBJ2-7; no reliable D call. V lost 8 bases and J lost 4, with 15 bases in between. The CDR3 totals 13 residues. Germline assignment: CDR1 SNHLY and CDR2 FYNNEI. The CDR3 region is CASLGSGGYEQYF. The CDR3, as DNA: TGTGCCAGCCTGGGTTCCGGCGGATACGAGCAGTACTTC.

The gene calls are TRBV5-1 and TRBJ1-5; D is unresolved. V shed 0 bases and J shed 0 bases, with 7 bases lying between them. This CDR3 region has 15 residues. Germline CDR1 SGHRS, CDR2 YFSETQ. This chain's CDR3 is CASSLGQTSNQPQHF. As DNA, the CDR3 is TGCGCCAGCAGCTTGGGGCAGACTAGCAATCAGCCCCAGCATTTT.

The chain combines TRBV28 with TRBJ2-6; D is unresolved. This CDR3 is built from 19 residues. Deletions cut 1 base from V and 0 bases from J, with 16 bases between. Germline CDR1 is MDHEN and CDR2 is SYDVKM. The CDR3 sequence is CASSLFLWEQSSGANVLTF. The CDR3 nucleotides read TGTGCCAGCAGTTTATTTCTCTGGGAACAAAGCTCTGGGGCCAACGTCCTGACTTTC. The full variable domain, with the rest looked up from reference TRBV28 and TRBJ2-6, is DVKVTQSSRYLVKRTGEKVFLECVQDMDHENMFWYRQDPGLGLRLIYFSYDVKMKEKGDIPEGYSVSREKKERFSLILESASTNQTSMYLCASSLFLWEQSSGANVLTFGAGSRLTVL.

The V and J genes are TRBV2 and TRBJ1-3; D is possibly TRBD1 (6 bases). V was shortened by 4 bases and J by 0 bases, with 10 bases between the two germline ends. The CDR3 totals 15 residues. CDR1 is SNHLY and CDR2 is FYNNEI in the germline V gene. This chain's CDR3 is CASSGQGSSGNTIYF. The CDR3 coding sequence is TGTGCCAGCAGTGGCCAGGGGAGCTCTGGAAACACCATATATTTT.

The J gene is TRBJ1-2, the V gene TRBV27, with 8 positions matching TRBD1. V gave up 5 bases and J gave up 0 bases; unmatched junction bases: 11. The V gene's germline CDR1 is MNHEY and CDR2 SMNVEV (reference sequence). CDR3 length equals 17 residues. The CDR3 spells CASSLRLRTGSNYGYTF. Written as DNA, the CDR3 is TGTGCCAGCAGTCTCAGACTACGGACAGGGTCTAACTATGGCTACACCTTC.

This clone was detected once. The rearrangement links TRBV9 to TRBJ1-4; possible D gene TRBD1, 5 bases. Trimming pared 3 bases from V and 7 bases from J, leaving 13 bases between. Germline V gene data show CDR1 as SGDLS and CDR2 as YYNGEE. The CDR3 totals 14 residues. The CDR3 coding sequence is TGTGCCAGCAGCGCCGACGGGGGAGCTGAAAAACTGTTTTTT. This codes for CASSADGGAEKLFF.

The rearrangement links TRBV11-2 to TRBJ2-1; maybe TRBD1 (6 bases). Germline V gene data show CDR1 as SGHAT and CDR2 as FQNNGV. The V end lost 5 bases, the J end lost 2 bases, and 19 bases lay between the germline ends. CDR3 length equals 17 residues. In nucleotides, the CDR3 is TGTGCCAGCAGCGGCAGAGAAGGGGGAGTAACCTACAATGAGCAGTTCTTC. Translating it yields CASSGREGGVTYNEQFF.

The J gene is TRBJ2-7, the V gene TRBV7-2, with D possibly matching TRBD1 (6 bases). The CDR3 consists of 15 residues. Per the germline V gene, CDR1 is SGHTA and CDR2 is FQGNSA. Trimming cost V 1 base and J 3 bases, with 13 bases left between them. The DNA of the CDR3 is TGTGCCAGCAGCTTAGTAGCAGGGGTCGGCTACGAGCAGTACTTC. It specifies CASSLVAGVGYEQYF.

The rearrangement joins TRBV19 to TRBJ2-5; TRBD2 might be the D (6 bases). Deletions cut 10 bases from V and 4 bases from J, with 10 bases between. This CDR3 is 11 amino acids long. The germline V gene encodes CDR1 LNHDA and CDR2 SQIVND (reference sequence). For the CDR3, the DNA is TGTGCCACCCTGGGGGGAGAGACCCAGTACTTC. Translated, it gives CATLGGETQYF.

The rearrangement joins TRBV29-1 to TRBJ2-1; 10 bases agree with TRBD1. Germline V lookup: CDR1 SQVTM, CDR2 ANQGSEA. This CDR3 is built from 18 residues. Losses at the gene ends were 0 bases for V and 0 bases for J; bases not matched to a gene: 8. The DNA for the CDR3 is TGCAGCGTTGAAGATATTGGGGGACAGGGGAGCTCCTACAATGAGCAGTTCTTC. Amino acid sequence: CSVEDIGGQGSSYNEQFF.

This rearrangement joins TRBV5-1 to TRBJ2-3; 11 bases are shared with TRBD2. Germline CDR1 SGHRS, CDR2 YFSETQ. The CDR3 has 16 residues. The trim removed 0 bases at V and 3 bases at J, leaving 3 bases unmatched. The CDR3 sequence: CASSLGLAGSTDTQYF. The CDR3 DNA reads as TGCGCCAGCAGCTTGGGACTAGCGGGAAGTACAGATACGCAGTATTTT.

V gene TRBV28 combines with J gene TRBJ1-1; TRBD1 matches 8 bases. Germline loops: CDR1 MDHEN, CDR2 SYDVKM. Germline trimming cut 6 bases from V and 1 base from J; bases unmatched to any gene: 7. This CDR3 comprises 15 residues. CDR3 nucleotide sequence: TGTGCCAGCAGCCAGGGGGCGAGGGAGAACACTGAAGCTTTCTTT. Encoded protein: CASSQGARENTEAFF.

The rearrangement uses TRBV6-5 and TRBJ2-5; 7 bases map to TRBD2. V gave up 6 bases and J gave up 4 bases; unmatched junction bases: 8. There are 14 residues in the CDR3. The germline V gene encodes CDR1 MNHEY and CDR2 SVGAGI. The chain's CDR3 is CASSVAGTTETQYF. For the CDR3, the DNA is TGTGCCAGCAGCGTAGCCGGGACTACAGAGACCCAGTACTTC.

V gene TRBV28 combines with J gene TRBJ1-5, with unresolved D. Per the germline V gene, CDR1 is MDHEN and CDR2 is SYDVKM. This CDR3 has 16 amino acids. With 2 bases removed from V and 2 bases from J, the gap between germline ends came to 13 bases. The CDR3 DNA reads TGTGCCAGCAGTTTACTGAGCAACCGGGGCAATCAGCCCCAGCATTTT. It specifies CASSLLSNRGNQPQHF. Using reference TRBV28 and TRBJ1-5 for the parts outside the CDR3, the full variable domain is DVKVTQSSRYLVKRTGEKVFLECVQDMDHENMFWYRQDPGLGLRLIYFSYDVKMKEKGDIPEGYSVSREKKERFSLILESASTNQTSMYLCASSLLSNRGNQPQHFGDGTRLSIL.

The chain joins TRBV13 to TRBJ2-1, with D perhaps TRBD1 or TRBD2 (6 bases each). Trimming shortened V by 5 bases and J by 7 bases, and 12 bases separated the two germline ends. This CDR3 has 13 amino acids. Germline lookup yields CDR1 PRHDT and CDR2 FYEKMQ (reference sequence). The DNA for the CDR3 is TGTGCCAGCAGCCCGGGGGCGCGGAATGAGCAGTTCTTC. It specifies CASSPGARNEQFF.

This chain joins TRBV7-9 and TRBJ2-7; D is unresolved. Trimming removed 3 bases from V and 3 bases from J, with 9 bases in between. This CDR3 contains 13 residues. The germline CDR1 and CDR2 sequences are SEHNR and FQNEAQ (reference sequence). CDR3 bases: TGTGCCAGCAGCTTTGGGCAGTTCTACGAGCAGTACTTC. Translated: CASSFGQFYEQYF.

This clone was seen just once. Given a much more abundant clone one base away, this may be a read error. The J gene is TRBJ1-1, the V gene TRBV7-8; no firm D call. Looked up from germline, CDR1 is SGHVS and CDR2 is FQNEAQ. There are 12 residues in the CDR3. Trimming left V 1 base short and J 3 bases short, with 3 bases between. This CDR3 is CASSLGYTEAFF. As DNA, the CDR3 is TGTGCCAGCAGCTTAGGGTACACTGAAGCTTTCTTT.

The gene calls are TRBV7-9 and TRBJ2-5; no reliable D call. The CDR3 contains 12 residues. The germline V gene has CDR1 SEHNR and CDR2 FQNEAQ (reference sequence). Trimming removed 2 bases at V and 1 base at J, with 2 bases between. CDR3 sequence (DNA): TGTGCCAGCAGCTTAATCCAAGAGACCCAGTACTTC. This translates into CASSLIQETQYF.

The J gene is TRBJ2-5, the V gene TRBV15; TRBD2 matches at 12 bases. Trimming took 5 bases from V and 1 from J; bases not matched to a gene: 2. The CDR3 runs 15 residues. Germline V gives CDR1 LNHNV, CDR2 YYDKDF (reference sequence). CDR3 protein: CATSRTSGIQETQYF. The CDR3 nucleotides are TGTGCCACCAGCCGGACTAGCGGGATCCAAGAGACCCAGTACTTC.